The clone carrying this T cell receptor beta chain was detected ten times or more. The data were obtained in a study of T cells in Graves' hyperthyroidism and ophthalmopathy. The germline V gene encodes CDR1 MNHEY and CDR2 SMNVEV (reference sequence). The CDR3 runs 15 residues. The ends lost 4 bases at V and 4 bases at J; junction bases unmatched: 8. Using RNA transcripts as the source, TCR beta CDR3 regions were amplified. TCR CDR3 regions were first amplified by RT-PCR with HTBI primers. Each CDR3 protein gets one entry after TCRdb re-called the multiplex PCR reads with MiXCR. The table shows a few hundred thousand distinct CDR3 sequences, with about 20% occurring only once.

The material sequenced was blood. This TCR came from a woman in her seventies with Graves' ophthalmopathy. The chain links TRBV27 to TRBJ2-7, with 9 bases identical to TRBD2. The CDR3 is CASSYAGGPSYEQYF. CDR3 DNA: TGTGCCAGCAGTTATGCGGGAGGGCCTTCTTACGAGCAGTACTTC.